This T cell receptor beta chain was retrieved from a study of T cell responses to AZD1222 COVID-19 vaccine. Broader study findings: Regions left unmutated in variants are reportedly the target of nearly half of spike-specific TCRs. All repertoire sampling was performed exclusively after the peak T cell response. At baseline, just five to seven AZD1222 recipients tested seropositive.

Unmatched junction bases numbered 6, after V lost 5 bases and J lost 1 base. From germline, CDR1 is WSHSY and CDR2 SAAADI. This CDR3 comprises 15 residues. About this clone: The antigen is not known.

TCRdb's copy holds only in-frame clones and misses some; the assay was immunoSEQ multiplex PCR. There are approximately 140,000 clones in the sample; approximately 90% occur only once, and around 3.1% lies in the top ten. The analysis combined second doses at about 4 or about 12 weeks. This TCR came from an adult who received the AZD1222 COVID-19 vaccine. Sequencing used peripheral blood, obtained 28 days after the second AZD1222 dose. The rearrangement uses TRBV10-2 and TRBJ2-7, with 9 bases aligning to TRBD1. The CDR3 sequence: CASSLTGQGSYEQYF. CDR3 sequence (DNA): TGCGCCAGCAGTTTAACGGGACAGGGTTCCTACGAGCAGTACTTC.